This is a list of T cell receptor beta chains from one sample in a study of T cell responses to AZD1222 COVID-19 vaccine. TCRdb's table, derived via immunoSEQ multiplex PCR, lists solely in-frame clones and lacks some. The sample yields approximately 150,000 clones, around 93% seen once. The sample consisted of peripheral blood, taken on day 0 of AZD1222 vaccination. The receptors originated from an adult in good health. Each CDR3 is given with its conserved first and last residue. D genes are given only for firm matches. Clone size is given for some rows only: seen once, a few or many times, or a class if the clone is expanded.

cdr3_length: 17; v_call: TRBV9; d_call: -; clone_size: -; j_call: TRBJ2-3; cdr3_aa: CASSVDGMGGSTDTQYF; cdr3_nt: TGTGCCAGCAGCGTAGACGGAATGGGGGGTAGCACAGATACGCAGTATTTT
cdr3_length: 12; v_call: TRBV24-1; d_call: -; clone_size: once; j_call: TRBJ1-5; cdr3_aa: CARGRTNQPQHF; cdr3_nt: TGTGCCAGGGGACGGACTAATCAGCCCCAGCATTTT
cdr3_length: 11; v_call: TRBV24-1; d_call: -; clone_size: -; j_call: TRBJ2-7; cdr3_aa: CATSGQYEQYF; cdr3_nt: TGTGCCACCAGTGGTCAGTACGAGCAGTACTTC
cdr3_length: 17; v_call: TRBV18; d_call: TRBD1; clone_size: -; j_call: TRBJ2-1; cdr3_aa: CASSSYSGTGTYNEQFF; cdr3_nt: TGTGCCAGCTCATCTTATTCCGGGACAGGGACTTACAATGAGCAGTTCTTC
cdr3_length: 14; v_call: TRBV18; d_call: -; clone_size: -; j_call: TRBJ1-4; cdr3_aa: CASSPRVENEKLFF; cdr3_nt: TGTGCCAGCTCACCCAGGGTGGAGAATGAAAAACTGTTTTTT
cdr3_length: 16; v_call: TRBV5-1; d_call: TRBD2; clone_size: -; j_call: TRBJ2-1; cdr3_aa: CASSLFAGGPNNEQFF; cdr3_nt: TGCGCCAGCAGCTTATTTGCGGGAGGGCCAAACAATGAGCAGTTCTTC
cdr3_length: 14; v_call: TRBV29-1; d_call: -; clone_size: -; j_call: TRBJ2-7; cdr3_aa: CSVASGPPSYEQYF; cdr3_nt: TGCAGCGTCGCCTCAGGGCCCCCCTCCTACGAGCAGTACTTC
cdr3_length: 15; v_call: TRBV9; d_call: -; clone_size: -; j_call: TRBJ2-1; cdr3_aa: CASTVGGGRYNEQFF; cdr3_nt: TGTGCCAGCACCGTAGGGGGGGGCCGATACAATGAGCAGTTCTTC
cdr3_length: 14; v_call: TRBV13; d_call: TRBD1; clone_size: -; j_call: TRBJ2-7; cdr3_aa: CASSHGQGSDEQYF; cdr3_nt: TGTGCCAGCAGCCATGGACAGGGGTCAGACGAGCAGTACTTC
cdr3_length: 14; v_call: TRBV7-9; d_call: TRBD2; clone_size: -; j_call: TRBJ2-1; cdr3_aa: CASSLSGRDNEQFF; cdr3_nt: TGTGCCAGCAGCCTTAGCGGGAGGGACAATGAGCAGTTCTTC
cdr3_length: 19; v_call: TRBV13; d_call: -; clone_size: -; j_call: TRBJ1-4; cdr3_aa: CASSLSPSRGSWTNEKLFF; cdr3_nt: TGTGCCAGCAGCTTATCTCCCTCAAGGGGCTCGTGGACTAATGAAAAACTGTTTTTT
cdr3_length: 20; v_call: TRBV10-3; d_call: TRBD1; clone_size: -; j_call: TRBJ2-4; cdr3_aa: CAISEYGRPGQGPLVLIQYF; cdr3_nt: TGTGCCATCAGTGAATACGGACGACCGGGACAGGGTCCTCTCGTTCTCATTCAGTACTTC
cdr3_length: 15; v_call: TRBV2; d_call: TRBD2; clone_size: few; j_call: TRBJ2-1; cdr3_aa: CASSEGTSGYNEQFF; cdr3_nt: TGTGCCAGCAGTGAGGGGACTAGCGGCTACAATGAGCAGTTCTTC
cdr3_length: 17; v_call: TRBV19; d_call: -; clone_size: once; j_call: TRBJ1-2; cdr3_aa: CASSISHSTGAPRGYTF; cdr3_nt: TGTGCCAGTAGTATATCCCACTCAACCGGGGCCCCCAGGGGCTACACCTTC
cdr3_length: 14; v_call: TRBV7-9; d_call: -; clone_size: once; j_call: TRBJ1-5; cdr3_aa: CASGGGAADQPQHF; cdr3_nt: TGTGCCAGCGGAGGGGGGGCAGCGGATCAGCCCCAGCATTTT
cdr3_length: 15; v_call: TRBV9; d_call: -; clone_size: -; j_call: TRBJ2-1; cdr3_aa: CASSVEAGSHNEQFF; cdr3_nt: TGTGCCAGCAGCGTAGAGGCGGGATCCCACAATGAGCAGTTCTTC
cdr3_length: 11; v_call: TRBV12-3/TRBV12-4; d_call: TRBD1; clone_size: -; j_call: TRBJ1-2; cdr3_aa: CASSYRGGYTF; cdr3_nt: TGTGCCAGCAGTTACAGGGGAGGCTACACCTTC
cdr3_length: 17; v_call: TRBV15; d_call: TRBD1; clone_size: -; j_call: TRBJ1-5; cdr3_aa: CATSGHTGDYSNQPQHF; cdr3_nt: TGTGCCACCAGCGGTCATACAGGGGACTATAGCAATCAGCCCCAGCATTTT
cdr3_length: 17; v_call: TRBV18; d_call: -; clone_size: -; j_call: TRBJ2-5; cdr3_aa: CASSPHLRDGPQETQYF; cdr3_nt: TGTGCCAGCTCACCACACTTACGGGACGGACCCCAAGAGACCCAGTACTTC
cdr3_length: 17; v_call: TRBV6-2/TRBV6-3; d_call: -; clone_size: -; j_call: TRBJ1-5; cdr3_aa: CASSYSGRPLGNLAQHF; cdr3_nt: TGTGCCAGCAGTTACTCCGGCAGGCCCTTGGGCAATTTAGCCCAGCATTTT
cdr3_length: 14; v_call: TRBV3-1/TRBV3-2; d_call: -; clone_size: once; j_call: TRBJ2-7; cdr3_aa: CASSQDTLTGEQYF; cdr3_nt: TGTGCCAGCAGCCAAGATACACTAACCGGCGAGCAGTACTTC
cdr3_length: 16; v_call: TRBV19; d_call: -; clone_size: -; j_call: TRBJ1-1; cdr3_aa: CASSIEFPTLNTEAFF; cdr3_nt: TGTGCCAGTAGTATTGAGTTCCCGACTTTGAACACTGAAGCTTTCTTT
cdr3_length: 17; v_call: TRBV30; d_call: -; clone_size: -; j_call: TRBJ1-1; cdr3_aa: CAWSELRRRALGTEAFF; cdr3_nt: TGTGCCTGGAGTGAATTGCGCCGGCGAGCCCTGGGGACTGAAGCTTTCTTT
cdr3_length: 13; v_call: TRBV19; d_call: TRBD1; clone_size: -; j_call: TRBJ1-2; cdr3_aa: CASSRQGARGYTF; cdr3_nt: TGTGCCAGTAGTCGACAGGGGGCGCGGGGCTACACCTTC
cdr3_length: 12; v_call: TRBV12-3/TRBV12-4; d_call: -; clone_size: -; j_call: TRBJ2-1; cdr3_aa: CASSQWVNEQFF; cdr3_nt: TGTGCCAGCAGCCAGTGGGTCAATGAGCAGTTCTTC
cdr3_length: 15; v_call: TRBV2; d_call: TRBD2; clone_size: -; j_call: TRBJ2-5; cdr3_aa: CASSGLAKEEETQYF; cdr3_nt: TGTGCCAGCAGTGGACTAGCCAAGGAGGAAGAGACCCAGTACTTC
cdr3_length: 14; v_call: TRBV5-1; d_call: TRBD1; clone_size: -; j_call: TRBJ1-2; cdr3_aa: CASRTGTGAGGYTF; cdr3_nt: TGCGCCAGCAGAACCGGGACAGGGGCAGGAGGCTACACCTTC
cdr3_length: 20; v_call: TRBV3-1/TRBV3-2; d_call: -; clone_size: -; j_call: TRBJ2-6; cdr3_aa: CASSQDPSPDVGSGANVLTF; cdr3_nt: TGTGCCAGCAGCCAAGACCCGTCTCCGGACGTGGGCTCTGGGGCCAACGTCCTGACTTTC